The 14 T cell receptor beta chains given below trace back to one sample, sequenced in a study of a mutant IDH1 vaccine in newly diagnosed glioma (dated by TCRdb to the early 2020s). No cognate antigen is known for these TCRs. Library preparation employed the immunoSEQ multiplex PCR assay. TCRdb stores this immuneACCESS table with in-frame sequences only. Part of the clones is absent; in the studies checked, under half of the shortfall reflects unresolved V genes, and no reason is known for the rest. This sample gives approximately 50,000 clones in total; around 87% of them show up just once. Of the sample, 1.4% is held by the ten largest clones. Taken with the paper, the label for time point translates to: week 23, last vaccination. Each vaccine dose was 300 ug of a 20-mer mutant IDH1 peptide in Montanide, given subcutaneously with topical imiquimod. The input for sequencing was PBMCs, taken from a glioma patient whose treatment included an IDH1 peptide vaccine. All receptors come from a man aged 35 to 55 with glioma.

The J gene is TRBJ2-5, the V gene TRBV7-9; D is perhaps TRBD1 (5 bases). This CDR3 has 11 amino acids. Germline lookup yields CDR1 SEHNR and CDR2 FQNEAQ (reference sequence). V lost 6 bases, J lost 3 bases, and 5 bases lay in between. Here the CDR3 reads CASRQEETQYF. The DNA of the CDR3 is TGTGCCAGCAGACAGGAAGAGACCCAGTACTTC.

This chain links TRBV28 with TRBJ2-7, with a weak D call TRBD2 (6 bases). Trimming took 4 bases from V and 4 from J, leaving 11 bases between them. This CDR3 comprises 13 residues. Per the germline V gene, CDR1 is MDHEN and CDR2 is SYDVKM. In DNA form, the CDR3 reads TGTGCCAGCAGTTCGGGACTCTCTTACGAGCAGTACTTC. This gives the protein CASSSGLSYEQYF.

As DNA, the CDR3 is TGTGCCAGCAGTTTCGAGGGGCGGTACTATGGCTACACCTTC. This gives the protein CASSFEGRYYGYTF. The rearrangement links TRBV28 to TRBJ1-2; tentative D call: TRBD1 (5 bases). This CDR3 has 14 amino acids. Looked up from germline, CDR1 is MDHEN and CDR2 is SYDVKM. The V end lost 3 bases, the J end lost 3 bases, and 11 bases lay between the germline ends.

This chain joins TRBV15 and TRBJ2-1; D remains ambiguous. This CDR3 comprises 12 residues. With 0 bases removed from V and 10 bases from J, the gap between germline ends came to 7 bases. The germline V gene encodes CDR1 LNHNV and CDR2 YYDKDF (reference sequence). CDR3 coding DNA: TGTGCCACCAGCAGAGATGGCTGGGAGCAGTTCTTC. Amino acid sequence: CATSRDGWEQFF.

The chain links TRBV18 to TRBJ2-1; 11 bases fit TRBD2. V was clipped by 3 bases and J by 9 bases; unmatched bases: 1. The CDR3 contains 13 residues. Germline CDR1 reads KGHSH; CDR2 reads LQKENI. This CDR3 is CASSPSGRAEQFF. In DNA form, the CDR3 reads TGTGCCAGCTCACCTAGCGGGAGGGCTGAGCAGTTCTTC. The full variable domain, completed using reference TRBV18 and TRBJ2-1, is NAGVMQNPRHLVRRRGQEARLRCSPMKGHSHVYWYRQLPEEGLKFMVYLQKENIIDESGMPKERFSAEFPKEGPSILRIQQVVRGDSAAYFCASSPSGRAEQFFGPGTRLTVL.

The V gene is TRBV19, the J gene TRBJ2-3; possibly TRBD1 for D (7 bases). The length of the CDR3 is 15 residues. Germline V lookup: CDR1 LNHDA, CDR2 SQIVND (reference sequence). The ends were cut back, 7 bases at V and 0 bases at J, with 14 bases in the middle. The CDR3 DNA reads TGTGCCAGTAATAGGAGGGGGCAAAGCACAGATACGCAGTATTTT. It codes for CASNRRGQSTDTQYF.

This chain links TRBV18 with TRBJ1-1; 7 bases map to TRBD1. The CDR3 length is 11 residues. V lost 5 bases to trimming and J lost 10 bases; unmatched junction nucleotides: 4. In germline, CDR1 is KGHSH, CDR2 LQKENI. CDR3 sequence: CASSRDRGAFF. CDR3 DNA: TGTGCCAGCTCAAGGGACAGAGGAGCTTTCTTT.

About this clone: This specimen includes other DNA sequences encoding the same CDR3. This sequence joins TRBV7-9 and TRBJ2-6; 10 nucleotides agree with TRBD1. Germline assignment: CDR1 SEHNR and CDR2 FQNEAQ (reference sequence). The CDR3 length is 17 residues. After removal of 3 bases from V and 4 bases from J, the junction contained 6 bases not matched to a gene. In nucleotides, the CDR3 is TGTGCCAGCAGCTTTCGACAGGGGGCTAGCGGGGCCAACGTCCTGACTTTC. Protein sequence: CASSFRQGASGANVLTF.

The rearrangement joins TRBV29-1 to TRBJ2-2, with D maybe TRBD2 (5 bases). Germline CDR1 and CDR2: SQVTM and ANQGSEA. V was trimmed by 4 bases and J by 0 bases, leaving 12 bases between them. The CDR3 spans 15 residues. CDR3 bases: TGCAGCGTTGCAGGCGGGTTTGCGAACACCGGGGAGCTGTTTTTT. Its protein product is CSVAGGFANTGELFF.

In DNA, the CDR3 is TGTGCCAGCAGCTTTTCCGGGACTAGAAATGAGCAGTTCTTC. Protein: CASSFSGTRNEQFF. The chain carries TRBV5-4 and TRBJ2-1; 8 bases map to TRBD2. Germline CDR1 SGHNT, CDR2 YYREEE (reference sequence). The CDR3 runs to 14 residues. V lost 2 bases, J lost 7 bases, and 5 bases stayed unmatched. The whole variable domain, filled in from reference TRBV5-4 and TRBJ2-1, reads ETGVTQSPTHLIKTRGQQVTLRCSSQSGHNTVSWYQQALGQGPQFIFQYYREEENGRGNFPPRFSGLQFPNYSSELNVNALELDDSALYLCASSFSGTRNEQFFGPGTRLTVL.

The V call is TRBV7-9, the J call TRBJ2-1; D unresolved. Trimming left V 1 base short and J 0 bases short, with 10 bases between. Germline loops: CDR1 SEHNR, CDR2 FQNEAQ (reference sequence). The length of the CDR3 is 16 residues. The CDR3 region is CASSLGVGSSYNEQFF. The CDR3 DNA reads as TGTGCCAGCAGCTTAGGTGTCGGAAGCTCCTACAATGAGCAGTTCTTC.

This clone has just one count. The chain is built from TRBV28 and TRBJ1-5, with a possible D match to TRBD1 (5 bases). CDR1 and CDR2 (germline): MDHEN, SYDVKM. V lost 7 bases and J lost 6, with 16 bases in between. The CDR3 covers 14 residues. CDR3 region: CASTAGTLSQPQHF. As DNA, the CDR3 is TGTGCCAGCACCGCCGGGACTTTGAGTCAGCCCCAGCATTTT.

V is TRBV19 and J is TRBJ2-2; D ambiguous. The CDR3 runs 14 residues. The ends were cut back, 4 bases at V and 7 bases at J, with 13 bases in the middle. CDR1 LNHDA and CDR2 SQIVND come from the germline V gene (reference sequence). CDR3 residues: CASSRDRRVGELFF. CDR3 DNA sequence: TGTGCCAGTAGTAGAGACCGACGAGTCGGGGAGCTGTTTTTT. The entire variable domain, with the rest obtained from reference TRBV19 and TRBJ2-2, is as follows: DGGITQSPKYLFRKEGQNVTLSCEQNLNHDAMYWYRQDPGQGLRLIYYSQIVNDFQKGDIAEGYSVSREKKESFPLTVTSAQKNPTAFYLCASSRDRRVGELFFGEGSRLTVL.

The chain is built from TRBV19 and TRBJ1-2, with 7 nucleotides matching TRBD1. There are 15 residues in the CDR3. J gave up 3 bases and V 4 bases, and 8 bases lay outside the gene matches. The germline gives CDR1 LNHDA, CDR2 SQIVND (reference sequence). CDR3: CASSTTSRGHYGYTF. The CDR3 DNA reads TGTGCCAGTAGTACCACATCAAGGGGGCACTATGGCTACACCTTC.